This TCR beta chain derives from a study of T cell changes during pregnancy in multiple sclerosis. Germline assignment: CDR1 SEHNR and CDR2 FQNEAQ (reference sequence). This CDR3 is 14 amino acids long. The assay was immunoSEQ multiplex PCR, and TCRdb's table has in-frame clones only and misses some. The data show about 100,000 clones, with about 92% seen just once and 1.9% held by the top ten. For this clone: One junction end disagrees with the germline gene, perhaps due to a read error.

The receptor was derived from a female donor with multiple sclerosis, enrolled in a pregnancy study. The V call is TRBV7-9, the J call TRBJ2-3, with D tentatively TRBD2 (6 bases). This specimen consisted of peripheral blood, obtained after pregnancy. CDR3 sequence (DNA): TGTGCCAGCAGCTTGGGGGGACCAGCAGATACGAAGTATTTT. Translated, it gives CASSLGGPADTKYF.